Listed here are 16 T cell receptor beta chains from one sample, sequenced in a study of blood T cell repertoires in COVID-19 (dated by TCRdb to the early 2020s). Libraries were prepared through the immunoSEQ multiplex PCR assay. TCRdb provides this immuneACCESS table in a form limited to in-frame rearrangements. Some clones are lacking; in checked studies, under half of them reflect an unresolved V gene, and why the rest are absent is not known. The sample includes approximately 130,000 clones, with 75% to 90% observed a single time. About 2.5% of the sample lies in the top ten. The specimen was PBMCs or T cells enriched from blood (not recorded which). The receptors here all came from a woman aged 50 to 65 who had recovered from COVID-19.

This clone was found once. The chain combines TRBV6-5 with TRBJ2-7, with TRBD1 matching 7 bases. The CDR3 has 13 amino acids. Trimming at V came to 1 base and at J to 6 bases, leaving 3 bases not matched to a gene. Germline CDR1 is MNHEY and CDR2 is SVGAGI. The CDR3 reads CASSYLGTAEQYF. Here the CDR3 DNA reads TGTGCCAGCAGTTACTTAGGGACAGCCGAGCAGTACTTC.

The CDR3 spells CASSDSGGNYEQYF. Here the CDR3 DNA reads TGTGCCAGCAGTGATTCAGGGGGCAACTACGAGCAGTACTTC. The V and J genes are TRBV2 and TRBJ2-7; 8 positions agree with TRBD1. Per the germline V gene, CDR1 is SNHLY and CDR2 is FYNNEI. The junction had 4 bases not matched to a gene; V was cut back by 3 bases and J by 3 bases. The CDR3 is 14 residues long.

V is TRBV4-1 and J is TRBJ2-2, with D tentatively TRBD2 (5 bases). CDR3 length: 16 amino acids. Germline loops: CDR1 MGHRA, CDR2 YSYEKL. Between the trimmed V and J ends, which lost 0 bases and 9 bases, there was a span of 17 bases. CDR3 residues: CASSQDRELSIRELFF. CDR3 nucleotide sequence: TGCGCCAGCAGCCAAGATAGGGAGCTATCGATCCGGGAGCTGTTTTTT.

V is TRBV7-2 and J is TRBJ2-5; a possible D gene is TRBD2 (6 bases). The CDR3 contains 15 residues. V shed 2 bases and J shed 7 bases, with 17 bases lying between them. From germline, CDR1 is SGHTA and CDR2 FQGNSA. CDR3 amino acids: CASSLQALPGGTQYF. As DNA, the CDR3 is TGTGCCAGCAGCTTACAGGCACTCCCCGGGGGGACCCAGTACTTC.

This chain connects TRBV27 to TRBJ1-2; perhaps TRBD1 as D (6 bases). This CDR3 spans 13 amino acids. V lost 3 bases and J 4 bases, leaving 9 bases between the germline ends. Per the germline V gene, CDR1 is MNHEY and CDR2 is SMNVEV (reference sequence). CDR3 in amino acids: CASSLGAAYGYTF. The CDR3, as DNA: TGTGCCAGCAGTTTGGGGGCAGCCTATGGCTACACCTTC.

The rearrangement uses TRBV7-2 and TRBJ1-3, with TRBD1 as a possible D gene (5 bases). The CDR3 covers 14 residues. Trimming stripped 0 bases from V and 2 bases from J, with 5 bases between. CDR1 and CDR2 from the germline V gene are SGHTA and FQGNSA. The CDR3 here is CASSLAGAGNTIYF. CDR3 DNA sequence: TGTGCCAGCAGCTTAGCAGGGGCTGGAAACACCATATATTTT.

The rearrangement links TRBV27 to TRBJ2-1; 7 bases line up with TRBD1. After removal of 5 bases from V and 8 bases from J, the junction contained 6 bases not matched to a gene. CDR1 and CDR2 (germline): MNHEY, SMNVEV (reference sequence). The CDR3 totals 13 residues. CDR3 protein: CASSNRQGDEQFF. The DNA of the CDR3 is TGTGCCAGCAGTAACCGACAGGGAGATGAGCAGTTCTTC.

The chain recombines TRBV4-1 with TRBJ2-1, with TRBD2 as a possible D gene (6 bases). V was cut by 3 bases and J by 6 bases, with 15 bases left in between. The germline V gene encodes CDR1 MGHRA and CDR2 YSYEKL. The CDR3 runs to 15 residues. CDR3 protein: CASSQVDRLGNEQFF. The CDR3 bases are TGCGCCAGCAGCCAGGTAGACCGACTAGGCAATGAGCAGTTCTTC.

This rearrangement joins TRBV6-2 or TRBV6-3 to TRBJ2-5; D gene unclear. The V end lost 5 bases, the J end lost 4 bases, and 5 bases lay between the germline ends. The CDR3 totals 11 residues. Germline V gene sequence: CDR1 MNHEY, CDR2 SVGEGT. As DNA, the CDR3 is TGTGCCAGCAGTCGCAGAGAGACCCAGTACTTC. It is translated as CASSRRETQYF.

This clone was picked up one time. The CDR3 region is CASSVGVRGSGNTIYF. In nucleotides, the CDR3 is TGTGCCAGCAGCGTAGGTGTCAGGGGTTCTGGAAACACCATATATTTT. The genes are TRBV9 and TRBJ1-3; TRBD1 is a possible D gene (6 bases). The CDR3 covers 16 residues. Germline CDR1 SGDLS, CDR2 YYNGEE. Trimming shortened V by 0 bases and J by 1 base, and 11 bases separated the two germline ends.

The chain has TRBV24-1 and TRBJ2-1, with 8 positions matching TRBD1. The CDR3 length is 15 residues. The V gene end was trimmed by 4 bases and the J gene end by 9 bases; junction bases not matched to a gene: 10. The V gene's germline CDR1 is KGHDR and CDR2 SFDVKD. DNA of the CDR3: TGTGCCACCAGTGACCGCAGACAGGGGTCTAGTGAGCAGTTCTTC. Translating it yields CATSDRRQGSSEQFF.

To note about this clone: One end of the junction fails to match germline, which may point to a read error. The chain links TRBV20-1 to TRBJ2-1, with 8 bases identical to TRBD2. From germline, CDR1 is DFQATT and CDR2 SNEGSKA (reference sequence). There are 11 residues in the CDR3. The CDR3 DNA reads as TGCAGTGCCCCTACGGGAGGGGGGGCCCTCTTC. Translated, it gives CSAPTGGGALF.

The chain employs TRBV7-9 and TRBJ2-1; 9 bases are shared with TRBD1. The CDR3 totals 16 residues. V dropped 5 bases and J dropped 3; count of bases not matched to a gene: 8. The germline V gene has CDR1 SEHNR and CDR2 FQNEAQ (reference sequence). CDR3 amino acids: CASSVGGQGYYNEQFF. CDR3 nucleotide sequence: TGTGCCAGCAGCGTCGGAGGACAGGGGTACTACAATGAGCAGTTCTTC.

This clone was observed a single time. This rearrangement joins TRBV28 to TRBJ2-3, with 9 nucleotides matching TRBD1. This CDR3 comprises 15 residues. Trimming took 5 bases from V and 3 from J; bases not matched to a gene: 6. CDR1 is MDHEN, CDR2 SYDVKM, per germline. In DNA form, the CDR3 reads TGTGCCAGCAGTCCAACAGGGGGCGGAACAGATACGCAGTATTTT. Amino acids: CASSPTGGGTDTQYF.

In its sample, this clone was seen once. Written as DNA, the CDR3 is TGTGCCAGCAGCTTTAGGTCCCTAGCGGGGAATGAGCAGTTCTTC. This codes for CASSFRSLAGNEQFF. The chain has TRBV7-8 and TRBJ2-1; 9 nucleotides line up with TRBD2. Germline V CDR1 and CDR2: SGHVS, FQNEAQ. The CDR3 runs 15 residues. V lost 3 bases and J lost 7; bases outside the gene matches: 7.

Only one count was recorded for this clone. The chain employs TRBV5-1 and TRBJ2-1; 11 nucleotides agree with TRBD2. Germline CDR1 reads SGHRS; CDR2 reads YFSETQ. V was pared by 4 bases and J by 6 bases, with 9 bases of the junction left unmatched. The CDR3 has 16 residues. CDR3 sequence: CASSMEPSGGSNEQFF. The CDR3 DNA is TGCGCCAGCAGCATGGAACCTAGCGGGGGGAGCAATGAGCAGTTCTTC.